The 26 T cell receptor beta chains in this list originate from one sample, sequenced in a study of liver allograft versus peripheral blood T cells. Overall study: Liver transplant recipients had T cell receptor repertoires compared between transplanted liver and peripheral blood.

A single record per CDR3 protein comes from TCRdb applying MiXCR to the reads. Among around 3,000 distinct CDR3 sequences, under 20% were seen once, and the ten largest hold 5.5% to 6.5%. All receptors derive from a human patient who had a liver transplant. Some T cells may have originated in the graft donor.

The chain carries TRBV20-1 and TRBJ1-1; a possible D gene is TRBD1 (5 bases). From germline, CDR1 is DFQATT and CDR2 SNEGSKA (reference sequence). The CDR3 loop spans 11 amino acids. Trimming shortened V by 3 bases and J by 6 bases, and 8 bases separated the two germline ends. CDR3: CSARGGAEAFF. The CDR3 nucleotides read TGCAGTGCTAGGGGGGGGGCTGAAGCTTTCTTT.

This chain links TRBV2 with TRBJ2-1; D might be TRBD1 or TRBD2, each matching 6 bases. Germline V gene sequence: CDR1 SNHLY, CDR2 FYNNEI. The V end lost 10 bases, the J end lost 9 bases, and 28 bases lay between the germline ends. The CDR3 runs to 16 residues. CDR3 DNA sequence: TGTGCCACTAAGGGGGTTGCGGGGTCAAAGGCAGGTGAGCAGTTCTTC. Translating it yields CATKGVAGSKAGEQFF.

In its sample, this clonotype ranks as medium-sized. The chain has TRBV10-3 and TRBJ1-2, with D possibly TRBD1 on 6 matching bases. The germline V gene has CDR1 ENHRY and CDR2 SYGVKD. This CDR3 spans 13 amino acids. Trimming stripped 0 bases from V and 8 bases from J, with 10 bases between. This CDR3 reads CAISESKGEGYTF. The CDR3 DNA reads TGTGCCATCAGTGAGTCGAAGGGGGAGGGCTACACCTTC.

There are a few counts of this clonotype. The chain uses TRBV20-1 and TRBJ2-5; 8 nucleotides match TRBD1. V shed 1 base and J 5 bases; nucleotides not matched to a gene: 6. From germline, CDR1 is DFQATT and CDR2 SNEGSKA (reference sequence). This CDR3 has 14 residues. CDR3: CSARADREIETQYF. The CDR3 DNA reads as TGCAGTGCTAGAGCGGACAGGGAAATTGAGACCCAGTACTTC.

Only a few counts were recorded for this clonotype. V and J are TRBV11-2 and TRBJ1-3, with unresolved D. Germline V lookup: CDR1 SGHAT, CDR2 FQNNGV. The CDR3 is made up of 14 amino acids. Deletions cut 3 bases from V and 2 bases from J, with 8 bases between. CDR3 nucleotide sequence: TGTGCCAGCAGCTTGGGCGGGGCTGGAAACACCATATATTTT. Translation gives CASSLGGAGNTIYF.

This clonotype is judged medium-sized. The chain is built from TRBV27 and TRBJ1-1; D gene ambiguous. The germline V gene has CDR1 MNHEY and CDR2 SMNVEV (reference sequence). V lost 8 bases, J lost 5 bases, and 15 bases lay in between. The CDR3 is 13 residues long. The chain's CDR3 is CASPPYARTEAFF. In DNA, the CDR3 is TGTGCCAGCCCCCCCTATGCGCGGACTGAAGCTTTCTTT.

This clonotype is large within its sample. This chain links TRBV19 with TRBJ1-2; 10 bases fit TRBD1. V was clipped by 5 bases and J by 2 bases; unmatched bases: 5. The germline CDR1 and CDR2 sequences are LNHDA and SQIVND (reference sequence). This CDR3 has 15 residues. DNA of the CDR3: TGTGCCAGTAGTGCCCCGGACAGGGGGAACTATGGCTACACCTTC. Its translation: CASSAPDRGNYGYTF.

This clonotype counts as large. The gene calls are TRBV6-5 and TRBJ1-2; maybe TRBD1 (5 bases). The germline V gene encodes CDR1 MNHEY and CDR2 SVGAGI. The CDR3 spans 13 residues. V dropped 2 bases and J dropped 4 bases, with 8 bases sitting between them. DNA for the CDR3: TGTGCCAGCAGTTACGGGGGGGGCTATGGCTACACCTTC. This codes for CASSYGGGYGYTF.

To note about this clonotype: This sequence may be a read error, since a much larger clone differs from it by one base. The V and J genes are TRBV19 and TRBJ1-2; tentatively, D is TRBD1 (6 bases). This CDR3 is built from 15 residues. Germline V gene lookup returns CDR1 LNHDA and CDR2 SQIVND (reference sequence). CDR3 in amino acids: CVSSSRGLGNYGYTF. In nucleotides, the CDR3 is TGTGTCAGTAGTTCCCGGGGGCTGGGGAACTATGGCTACACCTTC.

This clonotype is categorized as medium-sized. The J gene is TRBJ2-7, the V gene TRBV10-3, with 7 bases identical to TRBD1. The CDR3 spans 14 residues. V trimming: 0 bases; J trimming: 6 bases; junction bases outside the gene matches: 5. CDR1 ENHRY and CDR2 SYGVKD come from the germline V gene. The CDR3 is CAISESTGLGEQYF. The CDR3 DNA sequence: TGTGCCATCAGTGAGTCGACAGGGCTTGGCGAGCAGTACTTC.

By share, this clonotype counts as medium-sized. The J gene is TRBJ1-2, the V gene TRBV5-6; the D gene is possibly TRBD1 (6 bases). In germline, CDR1 is SGHDT, CDR2 YYEEEE. V lost 1 base and J 6 bases, leaving 13 bases between the germline ends. The CDR3 runs to 14 residues. The CDR3 DNA reads as TGTGCCAGCAGCTTGCCGCAGGGGTTAAATGGCTACACCTTC. It yields the protein CASSLPQGLNGYTF.

This clonotype was observed a few times. The V call is TRBV6-5, the J call TRBJ1-1; TRBD1 matches at 9 bases. The V segment lost 5 bases and the J segment 1 base; nucleotides outside the gene matches: 5. Germline CDR1 is MNHEY and CDR2 is SVGAGI. This CDR3 has 15 residues. This CDR3 is CASSRGTGKNTEAFF. For the CDR3, the DNA is TGTGCCAGCAGTCGGGGGACAGGGAAGAACACTGAAGCTTTCTTT.

This clonotype counts as medium-sized. The chain recombines TRBV10-3 with TRBJ1-1; D ambiguous. V lost 7 bases to trimming and J lost 1 base, with 10 bases between them. The V gene's germline CDR1 is ENHRY and CDR2 SYGVKD. The length of the CDR3 is 13 residues. DNA for the CDR3: TGTGCCATCACCCCAAACGAGAACACTGAAGCTTTCTTT. Translating gives CAITPNENTEAFF.

This clonotype is categorized as medium-sized. V and J are TRBV19 and TRBJ2-2; tentative D call: TRBD1 (5 bases). Per the germline V gene, CDR1 is LNHDA and CDR2 is SQIVND (reference sequence). Trimming stripped 6 bases from V and 1 base from J, with 9 bases between. The CDR3 totals 14 residues. This CDR3 is CASSSTGNTGELFF. The CDR3, as DNA: TGTGCCAGTAGCAGCACAGGGAACACCGGGGAGCTGTTTTTT.

This clonotype is classed as medium-sized. This rearrangement joins TRBV19 to TRBJ2-1; TRBD1 is a possible D gene (5 bases). Germline values: CDR1 LNHDA, CDR2 SQIVND (reference sequence). Trimming removed 1 base from V and 5 bases from J, with 9 bases in between. The CDR3 totals 14 residues. The CDR3, as DNA: TGTGCCAGTAGTATAGGGAGACAGAACAATGAGCAGTTCTTC. Amino acid sequence: CASSIGRQNNEQFF.

This clonotype was detected once. A read error is possible here, since a much larger clone lies one base away. The chain recombines TRBV5-6 with TRBJ1-5, with no clear D. Deletions cut 0 bases from V and 0 bases from J, with 7 bases between. The CDR3 is 15 residues long. Germline CDR1 reads SGHDT; CDR2 reads YYEEEE. CDR3 in DNA: TGTGCCAGCAGCTTGGGAGGGCATAGCAATCAGCCCCAGCATTTT. Residues: CASSLGGHSNQPQHF.

By share of the sample, this clonotype is medium-sized. The chain uses TRBV28 and TRBJ2-1; TRBD1 is a possible D gene (6 bases). Trimming pared 9 bases from V and 2 bases from J, leaving 20 bases between. The CDR3 is 16 amino acids. Germline CDR1 reads MDHEN; CDR2 reads SYDVKM. CDR3 amino acids: CASYSEGDLAYNEQFF. Written as DNA, the CDR3 is TGTGCCAGTTACTCCGAGGGGGATCTCGCCTACAATGAGCAGTTCTTC.

By share of the sample, this clonotype is large. V is TRBV6-5 and J is TRBJ1-6; possible D gene TRBD1, 6 bases. The germline V and J ends were trimmed by 6 bases and 4 bases, with 7 bases remaining between them. The CDR3 is 13 amino acids. From germline, CDR1 is MNHEY and CDR2 SVGAGI. The DNA for the CDR3 is TGTGCCAGCAGCACAGGGTATAATTCACCCCTCCACTTT. It translates to CASSTGYNSPLHF.

By share of the sample, this clonotype is medium-sized (0.01 to 0.1%). V gene TRBV20-1 combines with J gene TRBJ1-6; 8 nucleotides line up with TRBD1. The CDR3 length is 15 residues. Per the germline V gene, CDR1 is DFQATT and CDR2 is SNEGSKA (reference sequence). The V gene end was trimmed by 3 bases and the J gene end by 14 bases; junction bases not matched to a gene: 15. This CDR3 reads CSARGGQGAGVALHF. In nucleotides, the CDR3 is TGCAGTGCTAGGGGGGGGCAGGGGGCCGGCGTGGCCCTCCACTTT.

By share, this clonotype ranks as medium-sized. V gene TRBV3-1 combines with J gene TRBJ1-4; TRBD1 matches at 8 bases. CDR1 is LGHDT, CDR2 YNNKEL, per germline (reference sequence). This CDR3 contains 15 residues. The V and J ends lost 2 bases and 2 bases, in that order; junction bases with no gene match: 1. The CDR3 is CASSQNRGTNEKLFF. The DNA of the CDR3 is TGTGCCAGCAGCCAAAACAGGGGGACTAATGAAAAACTGTTTTTT.

By sample fraction, this clonotype is large. V usage is TRBV10-3 and J usage is TRBJ1-4, with 8 bases aligning to TRBD1. With V trimmed by 6 bases and J by 7 bases, 16 bases remained unmatched. From germline, CDR1 is ENHRY and CDR2 SYGVKD. This CDR3 has 17 residues. Here the CDR3 DNA reads TGTGCCATCAGCCCCGGGTCAGGACAGGGAAGAGGTGAAAAACTGTTTTTT. This sequence encodes CAISPGSGQGRGEKLFF.

Note on this clonotype: This sequence may be a read error, since a much larger clone differs from it by one base. The rearrangement links TRBV9 to TRBJ1-2, with TRBD1 identical over 7 bases. The CDR3 length is 15 residues. Germline V CDR1 and CDR2: SGDLS, YYNGEE. CDR3 in amino acids: CARSAARTGPIRYTF. CDR3 sequence (DNA): TGTGCCAGAAGCGCGGCACGGACAGGCCCTATCCGCTACACCTTC.

V usage is TRBV19 and J usage is TRBJ2-2, with 11 bases lining up with TRBD1. Looked up from germline, CDR1 is LNHDA and CDR2 is SQIVND (reference sequence). V lost 3 bases to trimming and J lost 9 bases; unmatched junction nucleotides: 6. The CDR3 totals 15 residues. The CDR3 DNA follows: TGTGCCAGTAGTATCATGGGACAGGGGGTCCGGGAGCTGTTTTTT. Translated: CASSIMGQGVRELFF.

This clonotype was found a few times. The chain is built from TRBV27 and TRBJ1-1; TRBD1 aligns across 9 bases. The V gene's germline CDR1 is MNHEY and CDR2 SMNVEV (reference sequence). The trim removed 5 bases at V and 1 base at J, leaving 8 bases unmatched. CDR3 size: 16 residues. This CDR3 is CASSTPTQGANTEAFF. CDR3 DNA: TGTGCCAGCAGTACGCCGACACAGGGGGCGAACACTGAAGCTTTCTTT.

For this clonotype: Just one base apart from a much larger clone, this may be a read error. The chain joins TRBV3-1 to TRBJ2-1; 7 bases agree with TRBD1. The trim removed 5 bases at V and 0 bases at J, leaving 4 bases unmatched. The CDR3 runs 15 residues. Per the germline V gene, CDR1 is LGHDT and CDR2 is YNNKEL (reference sequence). The DNA of the CDR3 is TGTGCCAGCAGCGTCGGGACAGACTCCTACAATGAGCAGTTCTTC. Encoded protein: CASSVGTDSYNEQFF.

On this clonotype: This could be a read error, since a much larger clone is one nucleotide away. The rearrangement joins TRBV6-1 to TRBJ2-3, with no clear D. The CDR3 contains 12 residues. CDR1 is MNHNS and CDR2 is SASEGT in the germline V gene. CDR3 nucleotides: TGTGCCAACAGTGGGAACACAGATACGCAGTATTTT. Residues: CANSGNTDTQYF.